The rows below give T cell receptor beta chains drawn from one sample of a study of T cells in localized non-small cell lung cancer. Sequencing was performed with immunoSEQ multiplex PCR; in TCRdb, only in-frame clones are kept and a portion is missing. The sample contains 50,000 or so clones, 60% to 85% of which appear only once. The material sequenced was PBMCs, taken before any cancer treatment. All receptors come from a woman aged 35 to 70 with stage II lung adenocarcinoma. The CDR3 runs from the conserved cysteine through the conserved F or W.

V,CDR3
TRBV5-4,CASSLGGDVSGNTIYF
TRBV10-3,CAISDPGQGAGNTIYF
TRBV7-3,CASSFGLAGRETQYF
TRBV7-3,CASSPGHSNTEAFF
TRBV5-4,CASSFGNNQPQHF
TRBV29-1,CSVVPGTGGLNEAFF
TRBV7-2,CASGTRGNEQFF
TRBV19,CASSMDRRGNEQFF
TRBV19,CASSISDRRIF
TRBV6-5,CASRQRGITDTQYF
TRBV6-5,CASSFKRVETQYF
TRBV7-2,CASSLVGGVDSSYEQYF
TRBV29-1,CSVEASGGIYEQYF
TRBV5-6,CASSYGSTGELFF
TRBV7-2,CASSETSGGRTDTQYF
TRBV7-7,CASSTRRGETQYF
TRBV7-9,CASSSHEQSNQPQHF
TRBV7-8,CASSLARSYTEAFF
TRBV25-1,CASNRHNTEAFF
TRBV2,CASSQRTLRAEAFF
TRBV9,CASSVAEGASYNEQFF
TRBV7-3,CASSSTLWTGSNYGYTF
TRBV19,CASSISTGGFQPQHF
TRBV19,CASSIQLQETQYF
TRBV29-1,CSALYSVYGYTF
TRBV9,CASSPMGGLGDTEAFF
TRBV6-4,CARLLTGYTGELFF
TRBV7-2,CASSPLSTSGPNNEQFF
TRBV4-1,CASSQGFTEAFF
TRBV30,CAWSVAGSEAFF
TRBV9,CASSVGLAGSGDTQYF
TRBV5-6,CASSLVGKRGVEQYF
TRBV2,CASTSRSGTLTDNEQFF
TRBV2,CASNGGMLGNYGYTF
TRBV4-3,CASSQDILGANVLTF
TRBV18,CASSPQGEQFF
TRBV5-6,CASSLAAGVFTDTQYF
TRBV2,CASSERGNIQYF
TRBV5-1,CASSWTADEQFF
TRBV19,CASTPGPSGYEQYF
TRBV30,CATEEGSGTGELFF
TRBV9,CASSVEGALNTEAFF
TRBV2,CASSEGGAQETQYF
TRBV25-1,CASSEPFRTGGRETQYF
TRBV5-8,CASSLVRARNQPQHF
TRBV27,CASSFGGHPNTGELFF
TRBV5-4,CASSPTWGDTGELFF
TRBV30,CAWNSEFSEAFF
TRBV27,CASSFGGLEGTEAFF
TRBV4-2,CASSRGIGTAENHEQYF
TRBV15,CATSSSLFGTGGTEAFF
TRBV9,CASSVYGDWKDTQYF
TRBV30,CAWSGQGSSYNSPLHF
TRBV2,CASSVSNREAITEAFF
TRBV2,CASSQQNRDGRYTF
TRBV27,CASSPRTSTDTQYF
TRBV6-1,CASSEPRASRGYGYTF